This TCR beta chain is drawn from a study of breast tumors, draining lymph nodes, adjacent tissues. Germline CDR1 is SGHAT and CDR2 is FQDESV (reference sequence). This CDR3 has 15 residues. V gave up 5 bases and J gave up 0 bases, with 14 bases separating them. Axillary draining lymph nodes of breast cancer patients supplied the node samples. Comments on this clonotype: No antigen is known for it. A much larger clone lies one base from this, so it may be a read error.

Findings and caveats of the study: Most tumor T cells seemingly derive from lymph node, then expand in tumor. Tumor repertoires ranked between lymph nodes and nontumor tissue in diversity, with V and J gene preferences. Data only fit, rather than demonstrated, lymph node origin of most tumor T cells.

MiXCR was run by TCRdb on the multiplex PCR reads, yielding one entry per CDR3 protein. The sample comprises approximately 300,000 distinct CDR3 sequences, 30% of which are singletons, and over 0.95% rests with the top ten. The sequenced sample consisted of axillary lymph node tissue. The chain uses TRBV11-1 and TRBJ2-7; no reliable D call. The clonotype was recovered from a female donor with breast cancer. Some clones in this sample may be carry-over from other donors' samples. CDR3 nucleotide sequence: TGTGCCAGCAGCCTTTTATCGGCAGCCTCCTACGAGCAGTACTTC. Its protein is CASSLLSAASYEQYF.